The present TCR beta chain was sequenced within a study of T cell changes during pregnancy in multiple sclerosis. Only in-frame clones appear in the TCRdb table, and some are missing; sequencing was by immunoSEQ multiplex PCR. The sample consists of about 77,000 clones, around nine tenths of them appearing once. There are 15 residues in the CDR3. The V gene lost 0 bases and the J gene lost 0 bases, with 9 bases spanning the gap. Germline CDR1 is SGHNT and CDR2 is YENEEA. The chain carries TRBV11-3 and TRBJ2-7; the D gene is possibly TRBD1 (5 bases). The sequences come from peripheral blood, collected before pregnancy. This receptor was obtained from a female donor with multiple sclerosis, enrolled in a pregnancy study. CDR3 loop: CASSLDSDSSYEQYF. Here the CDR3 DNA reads TGTGCCAGCAGCTTAGATTCCGACAGCTCCTACGAGCAGTACTTC.